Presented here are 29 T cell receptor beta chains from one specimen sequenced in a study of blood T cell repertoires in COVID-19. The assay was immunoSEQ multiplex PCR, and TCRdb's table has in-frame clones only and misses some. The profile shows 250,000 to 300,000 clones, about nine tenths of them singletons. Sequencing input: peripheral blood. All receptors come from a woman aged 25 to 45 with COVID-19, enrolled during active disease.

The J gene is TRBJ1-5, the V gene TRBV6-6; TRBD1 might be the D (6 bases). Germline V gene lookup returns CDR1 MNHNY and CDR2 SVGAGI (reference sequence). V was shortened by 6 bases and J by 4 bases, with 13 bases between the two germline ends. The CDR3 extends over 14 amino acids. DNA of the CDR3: TGTGCCAGCAGCAGACAGGAGGCGAATCAGCCCCAGCATTTT. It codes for CASSRQEANQPQHF.

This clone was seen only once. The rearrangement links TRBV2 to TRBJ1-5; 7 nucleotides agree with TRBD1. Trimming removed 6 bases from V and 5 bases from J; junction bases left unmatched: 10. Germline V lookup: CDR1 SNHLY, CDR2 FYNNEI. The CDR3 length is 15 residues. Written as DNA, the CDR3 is TGTGCCAGCAGGGAGCTGACAGGGAGGTATCAGCCCCAGCATTTT. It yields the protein CASRELTGRYQPQHF.

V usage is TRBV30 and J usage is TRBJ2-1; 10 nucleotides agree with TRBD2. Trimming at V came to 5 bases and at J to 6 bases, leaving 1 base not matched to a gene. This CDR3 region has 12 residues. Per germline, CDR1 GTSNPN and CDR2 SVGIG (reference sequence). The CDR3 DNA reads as TGTGCCTGGGAGCGGGAGGGCAATGAGCAGTTCTTC. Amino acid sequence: CAWEREGNEQFF.

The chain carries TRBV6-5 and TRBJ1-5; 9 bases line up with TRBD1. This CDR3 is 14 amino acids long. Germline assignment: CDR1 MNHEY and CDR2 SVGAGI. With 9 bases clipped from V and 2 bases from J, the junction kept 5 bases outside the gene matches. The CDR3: CASNRDRGNQPQHF. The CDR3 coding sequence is TGTGCCAGTAACCGGGACAGGGGCAATCAGCCCCAGCATTTT.

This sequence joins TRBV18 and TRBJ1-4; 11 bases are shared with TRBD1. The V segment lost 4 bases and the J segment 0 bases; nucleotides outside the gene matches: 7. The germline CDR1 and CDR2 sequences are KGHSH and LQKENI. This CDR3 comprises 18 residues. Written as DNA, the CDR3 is TGTGCCAGCTCACTAACGGACAGGGGGCCTACAACTAATGAAAAACTGTTTTTT. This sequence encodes CASSLTDRGPTTNEKLFF.

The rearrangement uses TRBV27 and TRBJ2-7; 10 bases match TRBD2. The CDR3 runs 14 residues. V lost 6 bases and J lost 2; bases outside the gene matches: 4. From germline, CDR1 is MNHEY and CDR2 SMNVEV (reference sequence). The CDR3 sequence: CASRIAGGTYEQYF. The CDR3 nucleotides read TGTGCCAGCAGGATAGCGGGAGGTACCTACGAGCAGTACTTC.

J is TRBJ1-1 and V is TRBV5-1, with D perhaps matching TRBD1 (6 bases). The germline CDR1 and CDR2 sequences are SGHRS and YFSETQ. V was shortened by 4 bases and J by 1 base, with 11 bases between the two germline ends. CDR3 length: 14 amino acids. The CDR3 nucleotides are TGCGCCAGCAGCCCGCGGACAGAGAACACTGAAGCTTTCTTT. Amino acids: CASSPRTENTEAFF. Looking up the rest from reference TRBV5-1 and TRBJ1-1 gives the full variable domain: KAGVTQTPRYLIKTRGQQVTLSCSPISGHRSVSWYQQTPGQGLQFLFEYFSETQRNKGNFPGRFSGRQFSNSRSEMNVSTLELGDSALYLCASSPRTENTEAFFGQGTRLTVV.

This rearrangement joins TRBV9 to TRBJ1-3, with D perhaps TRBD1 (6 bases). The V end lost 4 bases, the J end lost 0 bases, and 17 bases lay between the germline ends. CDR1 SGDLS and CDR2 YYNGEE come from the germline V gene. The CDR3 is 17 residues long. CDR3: CASSIAGQKSSGNTIYF. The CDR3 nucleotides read TGTGCCAGCAGCATAGCGGGACAAAAAAGCTCTGGAAACACCATATATTTT. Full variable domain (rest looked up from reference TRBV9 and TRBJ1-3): DSGVTQTPKHLITATGQRVTLRCSPRSGDLSVYWYQQSLDQGLQFLIQYYNGEERAKGNILERFSAQQFPDLHSELNLSSLELGDSALYFCASSIAGQKSSGNTIYFGEGSWLTVV.

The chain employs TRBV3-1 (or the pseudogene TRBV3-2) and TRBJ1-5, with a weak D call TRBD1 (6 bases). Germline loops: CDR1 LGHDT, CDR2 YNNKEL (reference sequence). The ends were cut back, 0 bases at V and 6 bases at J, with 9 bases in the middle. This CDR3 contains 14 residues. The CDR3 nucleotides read TGTGCCAGCAGCCAAGACAGGGGAAGTCAGCCCCAGCATTTT. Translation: CASSQDRGSQPQHF.

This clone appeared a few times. CDR3 DNA: TGTGCCAGCAGTGGACAGGTCGGTAGGTCGCAGTATTTT. It encodes CASSGQVGRSQYF. The rearrangement joins TRBV2 to TRBJ2-3; possible D gene TRBD1, 6 bases. CDR3 length equals 13 residues. Trimming took off 4 bases at V and 10 bases at J, with 15 bases between the two ends. CDR1 SNHLY and CDR2 FYNNEI come from the germline V gene.

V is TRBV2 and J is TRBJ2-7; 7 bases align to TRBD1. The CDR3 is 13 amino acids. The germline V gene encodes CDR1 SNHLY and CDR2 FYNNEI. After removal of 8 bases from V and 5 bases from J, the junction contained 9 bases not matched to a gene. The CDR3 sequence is CASGKTGFNEQYF. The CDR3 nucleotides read TGTGCCAGCGGGAAGACAGGGTTCAACGAGCAGTACTTC.

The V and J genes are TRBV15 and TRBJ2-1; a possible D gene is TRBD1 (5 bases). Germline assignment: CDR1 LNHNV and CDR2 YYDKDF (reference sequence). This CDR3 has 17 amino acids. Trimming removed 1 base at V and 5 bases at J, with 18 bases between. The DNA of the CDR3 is TGTGCCACCAGCAGAGGCAGGGCAGAATCTGTAGACAATGAGCAGTTCTTC. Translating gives CATSRGRAESVDNEQFF.

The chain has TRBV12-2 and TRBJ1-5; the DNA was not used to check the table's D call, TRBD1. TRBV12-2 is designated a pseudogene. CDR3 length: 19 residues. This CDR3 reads CASRVRRGRTGKDNQPQHF. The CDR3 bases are TGTGCAAGTCGCGTCCGTAGGGGGAGGACAGGGAAGGACAATCAGCCCCAGCATTTT.

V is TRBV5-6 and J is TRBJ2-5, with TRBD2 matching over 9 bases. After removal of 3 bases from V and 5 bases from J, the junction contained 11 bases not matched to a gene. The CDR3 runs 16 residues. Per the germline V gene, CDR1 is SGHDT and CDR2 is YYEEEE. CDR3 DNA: TGTGCCAGCAGCTGGTTAGCGGGAGTAACTGAGGAGACCCAGTACTTC. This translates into CASSWLAGVTEETQYF.

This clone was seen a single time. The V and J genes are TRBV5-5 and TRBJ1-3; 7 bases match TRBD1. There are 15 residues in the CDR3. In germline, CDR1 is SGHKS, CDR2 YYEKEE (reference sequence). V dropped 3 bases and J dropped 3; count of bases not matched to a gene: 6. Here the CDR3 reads CASSSTGIFGNTIYF. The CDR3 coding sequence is TGTGCCAGCAGCTCGACAGGGATCTTTGGAAACACCATATATTTT. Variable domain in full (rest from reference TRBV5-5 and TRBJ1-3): DAGVTQSPTHLIKTRGQQVTLRCSPISGHKSVSWYQQVLGQGPQFIFQYYEKEERGRGNFPDRFSARQFPNYSSELNVNALLLGDSALYLCASSSTGIFGNTIYFGEGSWLTVV.

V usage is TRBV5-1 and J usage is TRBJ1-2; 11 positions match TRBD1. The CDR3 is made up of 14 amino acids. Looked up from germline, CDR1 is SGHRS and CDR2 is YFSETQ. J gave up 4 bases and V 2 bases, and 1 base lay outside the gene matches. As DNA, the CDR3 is TGCGCCAGCAGCTTTGGGACAGGGGGCTATGGCTACACCTTC. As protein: CASSFGTGGYGYTF. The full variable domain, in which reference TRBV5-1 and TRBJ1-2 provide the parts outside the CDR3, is KAGVTQTPRYLIKTRGQQVTLSCSPISGHRSVSWYQQTPGQGLQFLFEYFSETQRNKGNFPGRFSGRQFSNSRSEMNVSTLELGDSALYLCASSFGTGGYGYTFGSGTRLTVV.

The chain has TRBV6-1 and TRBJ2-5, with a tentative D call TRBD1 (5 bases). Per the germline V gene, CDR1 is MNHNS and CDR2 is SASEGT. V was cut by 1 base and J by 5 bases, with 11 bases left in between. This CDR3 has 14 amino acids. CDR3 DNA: TGTGCCAGCAGTGAAGGCAGGGCCGGGGAGACCCAGTACTTC. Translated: CASSEGRAGETQYF.

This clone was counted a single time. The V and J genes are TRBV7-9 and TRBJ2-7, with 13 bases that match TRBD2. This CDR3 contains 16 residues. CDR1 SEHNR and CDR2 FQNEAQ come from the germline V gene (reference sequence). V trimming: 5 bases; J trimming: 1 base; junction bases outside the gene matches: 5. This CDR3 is CASSRQLAGGSYEQYF. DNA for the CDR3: TGTGCCAGCAGCCGTCAACTAGCGGGAGGGTCCTACGAGCAGTACTTC.

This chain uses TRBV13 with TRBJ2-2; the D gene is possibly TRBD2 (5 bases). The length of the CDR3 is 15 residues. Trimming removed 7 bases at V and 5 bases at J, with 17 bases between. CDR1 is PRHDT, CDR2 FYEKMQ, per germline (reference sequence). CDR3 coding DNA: TGTGCCAGCAACCTAGAGGGAGATCGTACCGGGGAGCTGTTTTTT. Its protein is CASNLEGDRTGELFF.

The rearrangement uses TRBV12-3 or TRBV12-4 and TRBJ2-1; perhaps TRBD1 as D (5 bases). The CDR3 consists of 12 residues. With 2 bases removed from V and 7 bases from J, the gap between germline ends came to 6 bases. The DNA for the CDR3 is TGTGCCAGCAGTTTATCAGGGAATGAGCAGTTCTTC. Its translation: CASSLSGNEQFF.

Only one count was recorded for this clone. CDR3: CASSPTSVNSYEQYF. The CDR3, as DNA: TGTGCCAGCTCTCCTACTAGCGTCAACTCCTACGAGCAGTACTTC. The chain has TRBV18 and TRBJ2-7; 7 bases are a match to TRBD2. V shed 6 bases, J shed 0 bases, and the junction held 8 bases outside the gene matches. The CDR3 has 15 amino acids. In germline, CDR1 is KGHSH, CDR2 LQKENI. Using reference TRBV18 and TRBJ2-7 for the parts outside the CDR3, the full variable domain is NAGVMQNPRHLVRRRGQEARLRCSPMKGHSHVYWYRQLPEEGLKFMVYLQKENIIDESGMPKERFSAEFPKEGPSILRIQQVVRGDSAAYFCASSPTSVNSYEQYFGPGTRLTVT.

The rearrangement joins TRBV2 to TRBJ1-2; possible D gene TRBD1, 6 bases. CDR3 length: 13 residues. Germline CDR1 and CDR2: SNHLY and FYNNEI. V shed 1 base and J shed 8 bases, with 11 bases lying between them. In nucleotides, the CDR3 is TGTGCCAGCAGTGAAGAAGGGCAGGGGGGCTACACCTTC. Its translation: CASSEEGQGGYTF. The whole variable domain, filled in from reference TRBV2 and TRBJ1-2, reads EPEVTQTPSHQVTQMGQEVILRCVPISNHLYFYWYRQILGQKVEFLVSFYNNEISEKSEIFDDQFSVERPDGSNFTLKIRSTKLEDSAMYFCASSEEGQGGYTFGSGTRLTVV.

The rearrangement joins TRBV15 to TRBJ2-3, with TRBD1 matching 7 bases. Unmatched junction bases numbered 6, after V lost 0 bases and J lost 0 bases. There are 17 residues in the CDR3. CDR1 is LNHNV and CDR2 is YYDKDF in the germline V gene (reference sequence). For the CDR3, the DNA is TGTGCCACCAGCAGAGATTTCGGGACAGCTAGCACAGATACGCAGTATTTT. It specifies CATSRDFGTASTDTQYF.

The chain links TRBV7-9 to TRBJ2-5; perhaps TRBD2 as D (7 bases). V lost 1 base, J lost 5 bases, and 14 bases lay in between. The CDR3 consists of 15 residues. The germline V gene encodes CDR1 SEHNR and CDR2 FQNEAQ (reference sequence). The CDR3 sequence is CASSLDLGGPETQYF. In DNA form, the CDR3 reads TGTGCCAGCAGCTTAGATTTGGGGGGGCCGGAGACCCAGTACTTC.

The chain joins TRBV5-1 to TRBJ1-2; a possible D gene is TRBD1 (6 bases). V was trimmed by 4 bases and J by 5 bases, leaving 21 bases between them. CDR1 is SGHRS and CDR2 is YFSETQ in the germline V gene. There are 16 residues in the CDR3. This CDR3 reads CASSPGGGSEVYGYTF. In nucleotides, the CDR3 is TGCGCCAGCAGCCCGGGGGGCGGTTCCGAGGTTTATGGCTACACCTTC.

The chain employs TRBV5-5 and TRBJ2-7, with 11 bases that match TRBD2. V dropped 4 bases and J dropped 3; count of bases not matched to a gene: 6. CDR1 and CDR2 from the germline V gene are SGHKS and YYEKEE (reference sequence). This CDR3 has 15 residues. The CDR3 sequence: CASSLGTSGIYEQYF. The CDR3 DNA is TGTGCCAGCAGCCTAGGGACTAGCGGAATCTACGAGCAGTACTTC.

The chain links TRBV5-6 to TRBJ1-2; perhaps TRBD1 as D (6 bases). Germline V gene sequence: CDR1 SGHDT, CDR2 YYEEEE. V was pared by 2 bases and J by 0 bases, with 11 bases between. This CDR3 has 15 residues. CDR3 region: CASSFYRAANYGYTF. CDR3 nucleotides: TGTGCCAGCAGCTTTTACAGGGCAGCTAACTATGGCTACACCTTC.

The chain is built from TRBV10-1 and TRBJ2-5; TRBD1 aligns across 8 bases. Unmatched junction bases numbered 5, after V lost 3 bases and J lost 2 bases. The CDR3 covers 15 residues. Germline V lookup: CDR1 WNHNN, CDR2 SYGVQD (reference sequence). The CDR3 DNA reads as TGCGCCAGCAGTGACGGGACAGGAGGGCAAGAGACCCAGTACTTC. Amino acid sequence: CASSDGTGGQETQYF.

The CDR3, as DNA: TGCGCCAGCAGCTTGGGGGCAGTTGCCTACGAGCAGTACTTC. It translates to CASSLGAVAYEQYF. J is TRBJ2-7 and V is TRBV5-1; D is unclear. The CDR3 is 14 residues long. CDR1 is SGHRS and CDR2 is YFSETQ in the germline V gene. V was trimmed by 0 bases and J by 2 bases, leaving 9 bases between them.